This TCR beta chain was sequenced in a study of blood T cell repertoires in COVID-19. For the study at large: Sources were T cells, B-cell-depleted T cells, or PBMCs; the material itself was cDNA or gDNA.

Original methodology: Estimated nucleated cell counts came from reference gene primer amplification. Clones were sequenced by immunoSEQ multiplex PCR, and TCRdb holds only the in-frame ones, with some missing. V and J calls and clone size are copied from that table; D and trimming were computed from the DNA. The data show about 100,000 clones, just over 85% seen once. The CDR3 loop spans 14 amino acids. Deletions cut 8 bases from V and 5 bases from J, with 16 bases between. Germline V CDR1 and CDR2: PRHDT, FYEKMQ (reference sequence). This TCR came from a human donor in a cohort sampled during active COVID-19. The V call is TRBV13, the J call TRBJ2-1, with unresolved D. The sequencing input was peripheral blood. The CDR3 sequence: CASDAVTEDNEQFF. The CDR3 nucleotides read TGTGCCAGCGATGCAGTAACCGAAGACAATGAGCAGTTCTTC.